A selection of T cell receptor beta chains follows, all from one sample in a study of T cells expressing NK-cell markers. For each CDR3 protein, TCRdb gives one entry from its re-call of the 5' RACE reads, without DNA. The sample has around 470,000 distinct CDR3 sequences. The sample consisted of blood T cells: a sorted CD56 or NKG2C T cell subset, CD4+ or CD8+ T cells, or bulk PBMC T cells (not recorded which). Receptor source: a woman in her forties or fifties in good health. CDR3s include the opening cysteine and the closing phenylalanine or tryptophan.

TRBJ2-5 TRBV11-3 CASSDRRQAQETQYF
TRBJ1-2 TRBV25-1 CASSGPGGMSYTF
TRBJ1-2 TRBV20-1 CSAREGTGYYGYTF
TRBJ1-1 TRBV5-6 CASSLVSQSTAEAFF
TRBJ1-1 TRBV29-1 CSVAGALAEAFF
TRBJ1-4 TRBV30 CASTGTGGPPTNEKLFF
TRBJ2-2 TRBV5-1 CASSLSAGGLNTGELFF
TRBJ2-7 TRBV11-3 CASSLAPGAISYEQYF
TRBJ2-7 TRBV27 CASSSPGTSGRGEQYF
TRBJ1-5 TRBV5-5 CASSHTGDQPQHF
TRBJ2-1 TRBV4-1 CASSRGRGYYNEQFF
TRBJ2-3 TRBV20-1 CSAPPLNRAGTADTQYF
TRBJ1-5 TRBV2 CASTYRERGQPQHF
TRBJ2-2 TRBV2 CASSPQHGELFF
TRBJ1-1 TRBV30 CAWVDPGEAFF
TRBJ2-7 TRBV7-3 CASSPTMGLAEQYF
TRBJ2-1 TRBV5-1 CASSTTLGGEQFF
TRBJ2-1 TRBV2 CASSGGGRVNEQFF